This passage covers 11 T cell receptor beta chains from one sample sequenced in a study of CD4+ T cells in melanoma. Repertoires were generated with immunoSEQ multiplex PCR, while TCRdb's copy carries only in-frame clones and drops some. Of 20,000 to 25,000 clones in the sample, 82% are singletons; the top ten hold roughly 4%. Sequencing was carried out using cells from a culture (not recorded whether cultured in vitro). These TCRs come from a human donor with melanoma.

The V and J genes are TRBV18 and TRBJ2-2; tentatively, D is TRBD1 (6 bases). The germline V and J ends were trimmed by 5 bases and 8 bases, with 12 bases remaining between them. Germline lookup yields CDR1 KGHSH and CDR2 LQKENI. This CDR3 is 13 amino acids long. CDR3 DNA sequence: TGTGCCAGCTCAGCAGACAGGTCTGGGGAGCTGTTTTTT. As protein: CASSADRSGELFF.

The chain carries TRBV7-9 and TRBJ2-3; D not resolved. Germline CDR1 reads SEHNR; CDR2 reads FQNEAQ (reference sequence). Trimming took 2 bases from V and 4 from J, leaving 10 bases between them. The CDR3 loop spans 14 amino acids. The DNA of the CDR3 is TGTGCCAGCAGCTTATTCGGTGGGGCAGATACGCAGTATTTT. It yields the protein CASSLFGGADTQYF. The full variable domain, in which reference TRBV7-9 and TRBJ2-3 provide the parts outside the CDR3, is DTGVSQNPRHKITKRGQNVTFRCDPISEHNRLYWYRQTLGQGPEFLTYFQNEAQLEKSRLLSDRFSAERPKGSFSTLEIQRTEQGDSAMYLCASSLFGGADTQYFGPGTRLTVL.

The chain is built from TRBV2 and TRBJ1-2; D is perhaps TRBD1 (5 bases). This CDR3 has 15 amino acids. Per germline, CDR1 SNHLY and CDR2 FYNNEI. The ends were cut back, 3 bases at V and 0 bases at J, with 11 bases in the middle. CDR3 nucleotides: TGTGCCAGCAGTGACAGGGTTATTTCTAACTATGGCTACACCTTC. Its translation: CASSDRVISNYGYTF.

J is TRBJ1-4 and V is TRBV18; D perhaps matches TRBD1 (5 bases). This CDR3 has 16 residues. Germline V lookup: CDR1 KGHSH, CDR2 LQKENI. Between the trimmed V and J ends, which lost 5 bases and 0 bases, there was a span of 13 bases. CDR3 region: CASSGVLGATNEKLFF. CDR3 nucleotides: TGTGCCAGCTCAGGAGTTCTAGGGGCAACTAATGAAAAACTGTTTTTT.

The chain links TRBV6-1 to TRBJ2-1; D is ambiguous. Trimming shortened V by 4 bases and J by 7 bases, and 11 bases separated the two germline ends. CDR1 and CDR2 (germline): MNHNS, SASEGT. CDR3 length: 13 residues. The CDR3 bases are TGTGCCAGCAGTGTCGACGGACGGAATGAGCAGTTCTTC. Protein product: CASSVDGRNEQFF.

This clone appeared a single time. The CDR3: CSAVQQDNTEAFF. CDR3 nucleotide sequence: TGCAGCGCTGTTCAACAGGACAACACTGAAGCTTTCTTT. The V gene is TRBV29-1, the J gene TRBJ1-1; tentative D call: TRBD1 (5 bases). This CDR3 has 13 residues. V shed 7 bases and J shed 2 bases, with 14 bases lying between them. The V gene's germline CDR1 is SQVTM and CDR2 ANQGSEA.

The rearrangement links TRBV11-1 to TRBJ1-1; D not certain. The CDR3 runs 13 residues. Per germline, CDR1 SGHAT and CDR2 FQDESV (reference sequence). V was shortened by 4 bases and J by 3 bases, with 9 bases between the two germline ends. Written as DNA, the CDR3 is TGTGCCAGCAGCTCCGTCCTAGACACTGAAGCTTTCTTT. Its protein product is CASSSVLDTEAFF.

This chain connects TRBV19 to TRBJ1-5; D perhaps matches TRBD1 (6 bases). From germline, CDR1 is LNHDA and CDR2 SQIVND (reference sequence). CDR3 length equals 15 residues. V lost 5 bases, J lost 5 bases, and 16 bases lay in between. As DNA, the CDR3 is TGTGCCAGTAGTGATCAGCGCAGGGGAGATCAGCCCCAGCATTTT. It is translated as CASSDQRRGDQPQHF. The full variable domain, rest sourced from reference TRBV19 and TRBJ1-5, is DGGITQSPKYLFRKEGQNVTLSCEQNLNHDAMYWYRQDPGQGLRLIYYSQIVNDFQKGDIAEGYSVSREKKESFPLTVTSAQKNPTAFYLCASSDQRRGDQPQHFGDGTRLSIL.

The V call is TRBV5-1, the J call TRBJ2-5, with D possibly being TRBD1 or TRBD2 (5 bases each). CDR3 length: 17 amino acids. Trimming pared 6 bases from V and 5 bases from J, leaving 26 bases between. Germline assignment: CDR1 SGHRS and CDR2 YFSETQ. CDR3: CASNEHFSGRGRETQYF. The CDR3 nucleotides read TGCGCCAGCAACGAACACTTCTCCGGTCGGGGCAGGGAGACCCAGTACTTC.

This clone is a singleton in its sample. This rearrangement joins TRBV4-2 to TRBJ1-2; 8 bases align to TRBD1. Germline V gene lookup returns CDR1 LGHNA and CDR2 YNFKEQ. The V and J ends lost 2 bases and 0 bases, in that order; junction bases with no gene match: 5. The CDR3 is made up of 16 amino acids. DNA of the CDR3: TGTGCCAGCAGCCAACCTACGACAGGGGCTAACTATGGCTACACCTTC. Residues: CASSQPTTGANYGYTF.

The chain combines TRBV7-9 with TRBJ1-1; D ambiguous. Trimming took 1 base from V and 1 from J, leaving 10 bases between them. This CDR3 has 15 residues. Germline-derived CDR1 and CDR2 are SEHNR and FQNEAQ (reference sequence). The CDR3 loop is CASSLGTGRNTEAFF. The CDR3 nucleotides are TGTGCCAGCAGCTTAGGTACGGGAAGGAACACTGAAGCTTTCTTT.